This T cell receptor (beta chain) was obtained from a study of early T cells in non-severe SARS-CoV-2 infection. Study-wide background: Chains were not paired, and sequencing was done on bulk RNA from unsorted whole blood. Broader study findings: Anti-spike CD8 specificities were favored by VDJdb matching, whose results missed private and CD4 specificities.

This clonotype has a handful of counts. The antigen is undetermined. Molecules of cDNA were individually given unique molecular identifiers that were attached to them. TCRdb independently ran MiXCR on the 5' RACE reads; one entry per CDR3 protein. The sample carries tens of thousands of distinct CDR3 sequences, approximately 12% recorded once. This CDR3 has 16 amino acids. V shed 4 bases and J shed 1 base, with 17 bases lying between them. CDR1 and CDR2 (germline): SGHRS, YFSETQ. The sample taken for sequencing was whole blood. The sequence was collected from an adult who was a healthcare worker with PCR-confirmed SARS-CoV-2 infection or an uninfected control (not recorded which). V is TRBV5-1 and J is TRBJ1-1; D may be TRBD1 (6 bases). CDR3 sequence: CASSPGVGGPNTEAFF. Here the CDR3 DNA reads TGCGCCAGCAGCCCAGGAGTCGGGGGCCCGAACACTGAAGCTTTCTTT.